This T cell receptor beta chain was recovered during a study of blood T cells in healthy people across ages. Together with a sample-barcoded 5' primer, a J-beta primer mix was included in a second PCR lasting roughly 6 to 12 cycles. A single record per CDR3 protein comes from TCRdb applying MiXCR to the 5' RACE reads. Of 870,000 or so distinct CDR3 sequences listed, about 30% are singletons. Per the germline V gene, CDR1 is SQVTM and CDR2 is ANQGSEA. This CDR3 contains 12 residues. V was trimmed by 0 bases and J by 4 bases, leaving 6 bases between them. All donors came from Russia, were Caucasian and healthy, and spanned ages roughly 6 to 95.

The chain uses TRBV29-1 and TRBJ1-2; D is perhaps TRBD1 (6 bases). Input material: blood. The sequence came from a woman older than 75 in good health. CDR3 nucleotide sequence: TGCAGCGTTGAAGAGACAGGCTATGGCTACACCTTC. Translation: CSVEETGYGYTF.